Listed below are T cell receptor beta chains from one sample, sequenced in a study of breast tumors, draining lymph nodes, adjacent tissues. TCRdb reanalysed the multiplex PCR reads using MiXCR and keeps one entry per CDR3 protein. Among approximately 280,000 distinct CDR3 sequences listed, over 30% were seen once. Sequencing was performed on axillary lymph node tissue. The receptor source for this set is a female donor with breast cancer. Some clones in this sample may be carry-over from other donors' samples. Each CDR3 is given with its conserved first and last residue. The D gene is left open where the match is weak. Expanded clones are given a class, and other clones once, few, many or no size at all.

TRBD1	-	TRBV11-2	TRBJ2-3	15	TGTGCCAGCAGCTCCTACAGGGGGAGCACAGATACGCAGTATTTT	CASSSYRGSTDTQYF
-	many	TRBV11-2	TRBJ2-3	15	TGTGCCAGCAGCTTAGGCGGAGCTAGCACAGATACGCAGTATTTT	CASSLGGASTDTQYF
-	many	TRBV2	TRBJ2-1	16	TGTGCCAGCAGTGCTCTTGGCGTTGGGGGTTACAATGAGCAGTTCTTC	CASSALGVGGYNEQFF
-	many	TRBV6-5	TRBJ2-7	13	TGTGCCAGTAGCCCAGGAACACCCTACGAGCAGTACTTC	CASSPGTPYEQYF
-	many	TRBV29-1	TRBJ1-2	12	TGCAGCGTTGGCCTTCCAAGGAGTGGCTACACCTTC	CSVGLPRSGYTF
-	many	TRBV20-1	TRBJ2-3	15	TGCAGTGCTAGAGATAGTGGAGAGGGAACAGATACGCAGTATTTT	CSARDSGEGTDTQYF
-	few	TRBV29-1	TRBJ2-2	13	TGCAGCGTTGAGACAGGATTGTCAGGGGAGCTGTTTTTT	CSVETGLSGELFF
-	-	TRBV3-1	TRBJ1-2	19	TGTGCCAGCAGCGACCTAAGGGTCTGGACGTACCGGGGCCCAGGGGGCTACACCTTC	CASSDLRVWTYRGPGGYTF
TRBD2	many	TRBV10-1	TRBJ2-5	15	TGCGCCAGCAGTACACTAGCGGGAGGGCCGGAGACCCAGTACTTC	CASSTLAGGPETQYF
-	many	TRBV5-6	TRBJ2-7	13	TGTGCCAGCAGCTTCCAGTTGGGGGACGAGCAGTACTTC	CASSFQLGDEQYF
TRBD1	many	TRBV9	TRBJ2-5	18	TGTGCCAGCAGCACCTCACTGCCCGGGACAGGGGGAGGAGAGACCCAGTACTTC	CASSTSLPGTGGGETQYF
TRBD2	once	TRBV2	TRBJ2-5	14	TGTGCCAGCAGTGACTCTAGCGGGGCCGAGACCCAGTACTTC	CASSDSSGAETQYF
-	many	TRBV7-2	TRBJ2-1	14	TGTGCCAGCAACCGGGACTCGTCCTACAATGAGCAGTTCTTC	CASNRDSSYNEQFF
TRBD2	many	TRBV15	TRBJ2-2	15	TGTGCCACCAGCGGCTGGAGCGGGAGGGGGTGGGAGCTGTTTTTT	CATSGWSGRGWELFF
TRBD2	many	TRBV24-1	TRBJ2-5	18	TGTGCCACCAGTGACCGCCTCCAGACTAGCTCGGGTCGGGAGACCCAGTACTTC	CATSDRLQTSSGRETQYF
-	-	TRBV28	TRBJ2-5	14	TGTGCCAGCAGTTCAGAAACAGACCAAGAGACCCAGTACTTC	CASSSETDQETQYF
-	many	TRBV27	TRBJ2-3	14	TGTGCCAGCAGTTCTGCGGGACGCACAGATACGCAGTATTTT	CASSSAGRTDTQYF
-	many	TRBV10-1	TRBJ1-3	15	TGCGCCAGCAGTTCCGACACCGACTCTGGAAACACCATATATTTT	CASSSDTDSGNTIYF
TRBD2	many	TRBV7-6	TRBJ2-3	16	TGTGCCAGCAGCCCGAGACTAGCGGGGTTCACAGATACGCAGTATTTT	CASSPRLAGFTDTQYF
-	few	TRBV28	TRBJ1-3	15	TGTGCCAGCAGTTTAGTACTTGGACCGGGGAACACCATATATTTT	CASSLVLGPGNTIYF
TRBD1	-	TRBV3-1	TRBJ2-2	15	TGTGCCAGCAGCCACAGGGGGCGATACACCGGGGAGGTGTTTTTT	CASSHRGRYTGEVFF
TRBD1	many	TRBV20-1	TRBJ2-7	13	TGCAGTGCTAGAGTAACAGGGGGCGGCGAGCAGTACTTC	CSARVTGGGEQYF
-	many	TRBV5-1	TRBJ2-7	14	TGCGCCAGCAGCATCGGAGGCGGAGACTACGAGCAGTACTTC	CASSIGGGDYEQYF
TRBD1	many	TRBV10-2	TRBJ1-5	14	TGCGCCAGCAGTGAGGGGACAGGGTATCAGCCCCAGCATTTT	CASSEGTGYQPQHF
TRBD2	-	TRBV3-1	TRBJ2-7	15	TGTGCCAGCAGCCGACTAGCGGGAGTTTGGTACGAGCAGTACTTC	CASSRLAGVWYEQYF
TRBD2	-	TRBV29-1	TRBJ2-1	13	TGCAGCGTTCGACTAGCGGAGGACAATGAGCAGCTCTTC	CSVRLAEDNEQLF
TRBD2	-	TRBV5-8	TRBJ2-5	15	TGTGCCAGCAGCCGGACTAGCGCACTTCAAGAGACCCAGTACTTC	CASSRTSALQETQYF
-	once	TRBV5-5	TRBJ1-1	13	TGTGCCAGCACCCTGGGGGTGAACACTGAAGCTTTCTTT	CASTLGVNTEAFF
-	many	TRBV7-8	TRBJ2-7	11	TGTGCCAGCAGCTTATCCGGCGAGCAGTACTTC	CASSLSGEQYF
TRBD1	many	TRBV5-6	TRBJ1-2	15	TGTGCCAGCAGCCCCGGGACAGGTGGAAACTATGGCTACACCTTC	CASSPGTGGNYGYTF
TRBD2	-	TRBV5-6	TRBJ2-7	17	TGTGCCAGCAGCTTGGAAGTTTGGACTAGCAGCTCCTACGAGCAGTACTTC	CASSLEVWTSSSYEQYF
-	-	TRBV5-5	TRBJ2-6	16	TGTGCCAGCAGCTTGGATGTAGGGGCTGGGGCCAACGTCCTGACTTTC	CASSLDVGAGANVLTF
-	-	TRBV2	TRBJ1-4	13	TGTGCCAGCAGGCAGGGGATGGAGGAAGCACTGTTTTTT	CASRQGMEEALFF
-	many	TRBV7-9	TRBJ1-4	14	TGTGCCAGCAGCTTCGGGTTGGACAATGAAAAACTGTTTTTT	CASSFGLDNEKLFF
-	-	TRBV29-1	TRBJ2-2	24	-	CSVGVSAVYLCASSLDGDTGELFF
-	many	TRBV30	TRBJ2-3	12	TGTGCCTGGAGCTCCCAGCCAGATACGCAGTATTTT	CAWSSQPDTQYF
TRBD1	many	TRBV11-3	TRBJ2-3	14	TGTGCCAGCAGCTCAGGACAGGGCACAGATACGCAGTATTTT	CASSSGQGTDTQYF
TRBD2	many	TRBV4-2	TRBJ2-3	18	TGTGCCAGCAGCCAAGATTTGTGGACTAGGGGTCCCACAGATACGCAGTATTTT	CASSQDLWTRGPTDTQYF
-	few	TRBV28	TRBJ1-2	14	TGTGCCAGCAGTGGTCCGGGACCTGGCTATGGCTACACCTTC	CASSGPGPGYGYTF
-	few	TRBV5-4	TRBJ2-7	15	TGTGCCAGCAGCTTGGACAGCCTAAGCTCCTACGAGCAGTACTTC	CASSLDSLSSYEQYF
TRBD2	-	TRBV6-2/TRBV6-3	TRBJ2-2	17	TGTGCCAGCAGTTATCTAGCGGGAGGTTTACTCCCCGGGGAGCTGTTTTTT	CASSYLAGGLLPGELFF